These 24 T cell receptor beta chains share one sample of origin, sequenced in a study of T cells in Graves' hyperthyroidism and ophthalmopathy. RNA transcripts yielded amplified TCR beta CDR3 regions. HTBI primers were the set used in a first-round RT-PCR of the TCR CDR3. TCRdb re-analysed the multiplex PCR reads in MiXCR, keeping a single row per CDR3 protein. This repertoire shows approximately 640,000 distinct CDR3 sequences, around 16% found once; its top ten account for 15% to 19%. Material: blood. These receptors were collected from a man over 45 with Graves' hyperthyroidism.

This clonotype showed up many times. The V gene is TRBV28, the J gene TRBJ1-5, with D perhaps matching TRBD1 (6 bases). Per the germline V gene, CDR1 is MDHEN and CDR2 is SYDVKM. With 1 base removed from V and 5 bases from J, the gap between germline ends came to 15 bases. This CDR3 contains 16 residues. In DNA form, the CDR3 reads TGTGCCAGCAGTTTATTCCCCGGACAGCGAGATCAGCCCCAGCATTTT. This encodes CASSLFPGQRDQPQHF.

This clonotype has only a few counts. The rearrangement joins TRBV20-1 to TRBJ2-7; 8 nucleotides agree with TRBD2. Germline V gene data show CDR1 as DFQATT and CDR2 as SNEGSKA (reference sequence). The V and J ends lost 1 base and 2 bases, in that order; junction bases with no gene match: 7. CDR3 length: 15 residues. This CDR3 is CSARATSGDPYEQYF. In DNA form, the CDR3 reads TGCAGTGCTAGAGCAACTAGCGGAGACCCCTACGAGCAGTACTTC.

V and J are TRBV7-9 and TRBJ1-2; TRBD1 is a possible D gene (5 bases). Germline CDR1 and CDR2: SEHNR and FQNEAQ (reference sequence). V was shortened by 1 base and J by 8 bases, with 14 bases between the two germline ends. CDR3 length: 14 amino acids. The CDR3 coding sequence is TGTGCCAGCAGCTTAGGCCAGGGAGGTCTCGGCTACACCTTC. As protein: CASSLGQGGLGYTF.

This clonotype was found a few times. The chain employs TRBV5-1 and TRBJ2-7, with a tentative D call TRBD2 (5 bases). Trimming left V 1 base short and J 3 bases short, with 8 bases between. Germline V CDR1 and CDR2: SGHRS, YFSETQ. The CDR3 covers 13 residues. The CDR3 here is CASSLPSLYEQYF. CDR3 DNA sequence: TGCGCCAGCAGCTTGCCTAGCCTCTACGAGCAGTACTTC.

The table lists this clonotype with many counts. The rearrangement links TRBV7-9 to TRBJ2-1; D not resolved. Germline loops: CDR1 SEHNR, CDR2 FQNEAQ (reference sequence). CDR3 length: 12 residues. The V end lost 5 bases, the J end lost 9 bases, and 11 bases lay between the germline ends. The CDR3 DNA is TGTGCCAGCAGCCAAGGCTTAGGTGAGCAGTTCTTC. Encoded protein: CASSQGLGEQFF.

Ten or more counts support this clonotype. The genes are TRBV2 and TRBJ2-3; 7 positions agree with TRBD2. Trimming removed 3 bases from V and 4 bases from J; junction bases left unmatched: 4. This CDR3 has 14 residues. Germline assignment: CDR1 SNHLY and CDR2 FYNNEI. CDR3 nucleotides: TGTGCCAGCAGTGAGCGGGGGTGGGCAGATACGCAGTATTTT. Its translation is CASSERGWADTQYF.

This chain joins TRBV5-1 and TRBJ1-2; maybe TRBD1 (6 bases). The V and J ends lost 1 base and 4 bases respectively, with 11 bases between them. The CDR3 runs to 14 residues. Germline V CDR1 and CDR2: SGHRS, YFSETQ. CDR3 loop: CASSLSGDAYGYTF. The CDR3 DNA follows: TGCGCCAGCAGCTTGTCAGGGGATGCCTATGGCTACACCTTC.

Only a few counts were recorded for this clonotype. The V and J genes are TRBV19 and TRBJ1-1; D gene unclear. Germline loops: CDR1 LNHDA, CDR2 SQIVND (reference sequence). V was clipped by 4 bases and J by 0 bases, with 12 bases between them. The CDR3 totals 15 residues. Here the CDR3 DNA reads TGTGCCAGTAGTACATCCATGGCAATGAACACTGAAGCTTTCTTT. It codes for CASSTSMAMNTEAFF.

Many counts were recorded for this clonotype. CDR3 nucleotide sequence: TGTGCCAGCAGACCGGGACAAACGAACACTGAAGCTTTCTTT. Its translation is CASRPGQTNTEAFF. This rearrangement joins TRBV28 to TRBJ1-1; tentative D call: TRBD1 (6 bases). Germline CDR1 and CDR2: MDHEN and SYDVKM. This CDR3 comprises 14 residues. Trimming cost V 6 bases and J 1 base, with 12 bases left between them.

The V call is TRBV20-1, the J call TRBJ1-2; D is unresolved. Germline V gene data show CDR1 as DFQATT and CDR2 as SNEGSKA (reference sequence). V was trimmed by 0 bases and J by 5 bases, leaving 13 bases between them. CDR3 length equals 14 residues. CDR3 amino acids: CSARDPRHIYGYTF. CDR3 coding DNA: TGCAGTGCTAGAGATCCCCGGCACATTTATGGCTACACCTTC.

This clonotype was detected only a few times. The CDR3 spells CASSGSVHFRDEQFF. CDR3 DNA: TGTGCCAGCAGCGGTAGCGTTCACTTCAGGGATGAGCAGTTCTTC. The rearrangement links TRBV9 to TRBJ2-1; D tentatively reads TRBD1 or TRBD2 (5 bases each). V lost 3 bases to trimming and J lost 8 bases, with 18 bases between them. The germline V gene encodes CDR1 SGDLS and CDR2 YYNGEE. This CDR3 comprises 15 residues.

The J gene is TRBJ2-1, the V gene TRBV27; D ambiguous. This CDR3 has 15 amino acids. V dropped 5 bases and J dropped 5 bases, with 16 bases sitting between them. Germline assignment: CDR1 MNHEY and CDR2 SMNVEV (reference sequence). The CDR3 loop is CASSPGVFENNEQFF. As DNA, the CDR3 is TGTGCCAGCAGTCCTGGGGTATTTGAAAACAATGAGCAGTTCTTC.

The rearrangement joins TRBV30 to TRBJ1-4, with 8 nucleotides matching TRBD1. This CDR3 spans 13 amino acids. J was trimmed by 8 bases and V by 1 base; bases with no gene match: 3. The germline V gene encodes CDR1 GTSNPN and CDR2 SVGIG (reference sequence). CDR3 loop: CAWSGTGHEKLFF. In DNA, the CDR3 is TGTGCCTGGAGTGGGACAGGGCACGAAAAACTGTTTTTT.

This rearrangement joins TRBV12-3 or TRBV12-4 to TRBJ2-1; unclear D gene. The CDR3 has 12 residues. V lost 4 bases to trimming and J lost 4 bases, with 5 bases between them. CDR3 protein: CASSWWYNEQFF. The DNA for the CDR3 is TGTGCCAGCAGTTGGTGGTACAATGAGCAGTTCTTC.

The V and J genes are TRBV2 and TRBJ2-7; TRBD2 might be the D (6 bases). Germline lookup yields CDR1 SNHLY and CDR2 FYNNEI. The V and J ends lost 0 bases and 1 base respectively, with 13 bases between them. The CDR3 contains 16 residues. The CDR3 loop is CASSEAHNGGSYEQYF. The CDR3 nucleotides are TGTGCCAGCAGTGAAGCGCATAATGGGGGGTCCTACGAGCAGTACTTC.

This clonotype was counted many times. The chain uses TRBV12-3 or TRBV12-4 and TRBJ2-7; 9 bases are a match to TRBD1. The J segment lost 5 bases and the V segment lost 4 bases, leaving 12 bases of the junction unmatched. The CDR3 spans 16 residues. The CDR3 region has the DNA TGTGCCAGCAGTTCACCGTTGGACAGGGGAGAGGACGAGCAGTACTTC. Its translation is CASSSPLDRGEDEQYF.

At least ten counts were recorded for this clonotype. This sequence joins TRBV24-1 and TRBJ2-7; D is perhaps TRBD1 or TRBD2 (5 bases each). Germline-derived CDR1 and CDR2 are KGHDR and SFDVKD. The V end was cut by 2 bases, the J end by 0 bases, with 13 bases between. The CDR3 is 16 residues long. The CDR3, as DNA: TGTGCCACCAGTGATTGGGGGACCCAGAACTCCTACGAGCAGTACTTC. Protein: CATSDWGTQNSYEQYF.

The CDR3 DNA reads as TGTGCCTGGAGTGACCGGCAGGGAGGGTACGAGCAGTACTTC. Residues: CAWSDRQGGYEQYF. This rearrangement joins TRBV30 to TRBJ2-7; 7 positions match TRBD2. Germline-derived CDR1 and CDR2 are GTSNPN and SVGIG (reference sequence). There are 14 residues in the CDR3. Unmatched junction bases numbered 7, after V lost 1 base and J lost 4 bases.

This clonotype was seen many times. The chain's CDR3 is CASSLEGGRTEAFF. DNA of the CDR3: TGCGCCAGCAGCTTGGAGGGAGGACGGACTGAAGCTTTCTTT. The J gene is TRBJ1-1, the V gene TRBV5-1; D not certain. CDR1 is SGHRS and CDR2 is YFSETQ in the germline V gene. Trimming removed 0 bases from V and 5 bases from J, with 11 bases in between. The CDR3 length is 14 residues.

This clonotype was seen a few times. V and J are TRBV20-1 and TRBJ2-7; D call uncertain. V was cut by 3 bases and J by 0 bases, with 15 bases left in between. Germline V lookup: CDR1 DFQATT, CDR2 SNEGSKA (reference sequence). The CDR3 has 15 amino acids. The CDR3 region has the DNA TGCAGTGCTAGTTCGGGCTATCTTATCTCCTACGAGCAGTACTTC. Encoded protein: CSASSGYLISYEQYF.

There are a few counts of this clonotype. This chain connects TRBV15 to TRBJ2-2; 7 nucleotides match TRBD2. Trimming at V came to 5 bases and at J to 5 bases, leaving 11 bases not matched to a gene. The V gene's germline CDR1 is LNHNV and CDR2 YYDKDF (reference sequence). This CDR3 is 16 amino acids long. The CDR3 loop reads CATSRGRTSETGELFF. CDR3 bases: TGTGCCACCAGCCGTGGACGGACTAGTGAGACCGGGGAGCTGTTTTTT.

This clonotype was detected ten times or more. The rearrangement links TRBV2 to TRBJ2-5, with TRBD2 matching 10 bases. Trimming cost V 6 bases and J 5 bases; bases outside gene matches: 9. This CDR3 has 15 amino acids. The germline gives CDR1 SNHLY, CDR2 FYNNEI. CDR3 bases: TGTGCCAGCAGGCCCGAGACTAGCGGGTGGGAGACCCAGTACTTC. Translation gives CASRPETSGWETQYF.

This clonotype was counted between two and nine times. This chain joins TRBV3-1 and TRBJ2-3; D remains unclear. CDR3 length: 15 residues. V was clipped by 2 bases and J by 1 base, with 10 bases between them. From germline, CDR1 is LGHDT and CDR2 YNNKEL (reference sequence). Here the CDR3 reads CASSQTGSRTDTQYF. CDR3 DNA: TGTGCCAGCAGCCAAACGGGCAGTCGCACAGATACGCAGTATTTT.

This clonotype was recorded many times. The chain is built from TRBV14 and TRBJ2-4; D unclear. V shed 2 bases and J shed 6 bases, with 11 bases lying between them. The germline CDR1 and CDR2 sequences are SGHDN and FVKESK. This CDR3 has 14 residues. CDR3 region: CASSQLMSGNIQYF. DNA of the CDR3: TGTGCCAGCAGCCAATTGATGTCCGGAAACATTCAGTACTTC.